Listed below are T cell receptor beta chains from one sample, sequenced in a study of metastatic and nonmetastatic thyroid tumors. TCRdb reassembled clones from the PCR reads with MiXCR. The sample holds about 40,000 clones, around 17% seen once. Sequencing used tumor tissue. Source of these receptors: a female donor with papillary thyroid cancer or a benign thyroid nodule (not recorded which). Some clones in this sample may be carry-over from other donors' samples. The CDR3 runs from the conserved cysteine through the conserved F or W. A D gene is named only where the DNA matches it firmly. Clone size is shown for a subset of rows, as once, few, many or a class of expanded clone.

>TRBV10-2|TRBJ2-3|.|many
CASKQGRADTQYF
TGCGCCAGCAAGCAGGGGCGGGCAGATACGCAGTATTTT
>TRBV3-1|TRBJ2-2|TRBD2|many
CASSPLGLAGPLRNTGELFF
TGTGCCAGCAGCCCACTTGGACTAGCGGGACCTCTCCGGAACACCGGGGAGCTGTTTTTT
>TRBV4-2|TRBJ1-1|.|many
CASSLGDGPHTEAFF
TGTGCCAGCAGCCTCGGAGACGGCCCCCACACTGAAGCTTTCTTT
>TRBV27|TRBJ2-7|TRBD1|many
CASTSGGEQYF
TGTGCCAGCACCTCAGGGGGCGAGCAGTACTTC
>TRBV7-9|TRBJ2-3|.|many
CASSLDGFTDTQYF
TGTGCCAGCAGCTTAGACGGTTTCACAGATACGCAGTATTTT
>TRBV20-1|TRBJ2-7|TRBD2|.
CSARGTSGQTAYEQYF
TGCAGTGCCAGAGGGACTAGCGGCCAAACCGCCTACGAGCAGTACTTC
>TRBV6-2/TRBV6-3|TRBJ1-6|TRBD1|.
CASSSGLPNPRDRGRAIYNSPLHF
TGTGCCAGCAGTTCGGGGCTCCCCAACCCCAGGGACAGGGGGCGTGCTATATATAATTCACCCCTCCACTTT
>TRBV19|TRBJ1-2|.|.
CASRTPVQGNYGYTF
TGTGCGAGTAGGACCCCTGTGCAGGGAAACTATGGCTACACCTTC
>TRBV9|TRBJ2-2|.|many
CASSPSVTGELFF
TGTGCCAGCAGCCCCTCGGTCACCGGGGAGCTGTTTTTT
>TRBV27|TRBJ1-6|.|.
CASSLLTNNNSPLHF
TGTGCCAGCAGTTTACTTACAAATAATAATTCACCCCTCCACTTT
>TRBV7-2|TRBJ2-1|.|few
CASSFFSEQFF
TGTGCCAGCAGCTTTTTTTCTGAGCAGTTCTTC
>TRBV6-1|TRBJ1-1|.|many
CAITREANTEAFF
TGTGCCATCACAAGAGAAGCGAACACTGAAGCTTTCTTT
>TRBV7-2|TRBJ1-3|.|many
CASSLDSIIYF
TGTGCCAGCAGCTTAGACAGCATCATATATTTT
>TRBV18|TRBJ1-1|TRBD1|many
CASSIDRVNTEAFF
TGTGCCAGCTCGATAGACAGGGTGAACACTGAAGCTTTCTTT
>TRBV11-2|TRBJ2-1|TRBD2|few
CASSPSGLAGTNEQFF
TGTGCCAGCAGCCCGTCGGGACTAGCGGGAACCAATGAGCAGTTCTTC
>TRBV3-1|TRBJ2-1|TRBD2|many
CASSPYSGRDYNEQFF
TGTGCCAGCAGCCCGTATAGCGGGAGGGATTACAATGAGCAGTTCTTC
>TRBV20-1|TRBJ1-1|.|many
CSPCAYGRGTEAFF
TGCAGCCCCTGCGCCTATGGCAGGGGCACTGAAGCTTTCTTT